This T cell receptor beta chain was sequenced in a study of blood T cells in healthy people across ages (dated by TCRdb to between 2015 and 2017). Background on the whole study: In model experiments, template switching captured about one uniquely barcoded TCR beta cDNA molecule for every two T cells. Four age groups were formed from the donors: young (average roughly 16 years), middle-aged (around 39), aged (around 68) and long-lived (about 80). To avoid experimental bias, donors of different ages were randomly spread across the sequencing lanes. Using the same blood draw, the study looked at two additional independent replicas of 1 million unique cDNA reads for two donors, one aged 18 to 30 and the other aged 80 or older. Using deep sequencing normalized with unique cDNA molecular identifiers, the study measured how TCR beta repertoire diversity changes with age.

Paper-wide results and their limitations: Estimates of total diversity based on one million sequenced T cells were regarded as lower bounds and as underestimates. The long-lived group showed more naive CD4+ T cells, fewer expanded clones and increased TCR diversity than the aged group, suggesting age selection. Observed TCR beta diversity correlated strongly with the percentage of naive T cells measured by flow cytometry. Observed TCR beta diversity per million T cells fell roughly linearly with age, and a significant reduction was already apparent by age around 36. The CMV infection status of donors was not known, potentially confounding age-related changes in expanded clonotypes. Since profiling was done on bulk unsorted PBMCs, naive and antigen-experienced compartments could not be conclusively compared.

Library construction relied on 5' RACE. Instrument on record: Illumina HiSeq 2500. A second PCR of 7 to 11 cycles was performed with a sample-barcoded 5' primer and a J-beta primer mix. A unique molecular identifier was introduced onto each TCR beta cDNA molecule by a template-switch 5' adaptor carrying 12 random nucleotides. At least 2.5 million CDR3-containing paired-end reads were obtained from each sample. The Mint cDNA synthesis kit, primed by a TRBC-specific oligonucleotide, was used to synthesize first-strand cDNA from all RNA. After uracil-DNA glycosylase treatment, a first 18-cycle PCR used universal primers M1SS and BC2_uni_R on all cDNA. As for the original processing: For normalization, 1 million high-quality reads were randomly selected from each sample, with every read carrying a distinct molecular identifier. Instead of being binned into consensus sequences, reads that shared molecular identifiers were thrown out. CDR3 identification, clonotype clustering and error correction used MiTCR with a Q25 quality threshold and the strictest error-elimination algorithm. A nonparametric unseen species model using Euler transformation provided a lower-bound estimate of total TCR beta diversity. TCRdb itself trimmed the public reads at Q25 with fastp, ran MiXCR and retained productive beta chains. Rows are combined by CDR3 protein, so each entry shows the most common genes and DNA. Here the V and J calls rest on TCRdb's processing, not on the authors' analysis. A total of roughly 500,000 distinct CDR3 sequences appear in this sample, 25% to 30% of them only once. Approximately 17% of the sample is taken by the ten largest.

V drops 5 bases and J drops 2 bases, leaving 15 bases in between. The germline V gene (reference sequence) yields SEHNR for CDR1 and FQNEAQ for CDR2. The CDR3 has 15 amino acids, counting the end cysteine and phenylalanine. Only the CDR3 region is kept as DNA, spanning 45 bases read in frame from base 1. The donors were some 39 Caucasian individuals from Russia, aged roughly 6 to 100 years, who were systemically healthy. Each donor gave 8.5 to 10 milliliters of peripheral blood, collected into EDTA-treated Vacutainer tubes. Ficoll-Paque density-gradient centrifugation was used to isolate PBMCs, with at least 6.5 million obtained per sample. Total RNA was extracted from PBMCs with Trizol reagent, with at least 5 micrograms obtained per sample. For every donor, an aliquot of PBMCs went through flow cytometry to measure the percentages of naive CD45RAhigh/CD27high T cells. Turning to this clonotype: Its antigen remains undetermined. Base qualities are not provided; no much larger clone lies one nucleotide away.

The chain is assembled from TRBV7-9 and TRBJ2-5, with the D assignment possibly TRBD1 or TRBD2, given 5 matching bases for each. The clonotype was recovered from a woman between 70 and 85 years old in good health. The specimen was blood. The sequenced DNA is TGTGCCAGCAGCCCAAGGGACGAATTACAAGAGACCCAGTACTTC. This sequence encodes CASSPRDELQETQYF. Outside the CDR3, residues come from the reference TRBV7-9 and TRBJ2-5 proteins, so the full variable domain is: DTGVSQNPRHKITKRGQNVTFRCDPISEHNRLYWYRQTLGQGPEFLTYFQNEAQLEKSRLLSDRFSAERPKGSFSTLEIQRTEQGDSAMYLCASSPRDELQETQYFGPGTRLLVL.